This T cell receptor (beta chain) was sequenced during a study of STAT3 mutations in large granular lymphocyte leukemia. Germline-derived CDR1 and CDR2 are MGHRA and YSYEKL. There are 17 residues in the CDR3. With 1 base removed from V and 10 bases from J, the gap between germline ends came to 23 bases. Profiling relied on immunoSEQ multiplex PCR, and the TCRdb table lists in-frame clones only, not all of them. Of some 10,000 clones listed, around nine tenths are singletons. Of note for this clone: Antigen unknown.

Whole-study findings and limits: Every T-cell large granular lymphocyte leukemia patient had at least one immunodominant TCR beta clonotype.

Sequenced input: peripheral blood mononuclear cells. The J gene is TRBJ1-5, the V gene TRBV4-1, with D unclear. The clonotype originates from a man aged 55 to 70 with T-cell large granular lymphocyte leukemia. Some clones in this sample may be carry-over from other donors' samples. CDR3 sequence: CASSQATPLALNRPQHF. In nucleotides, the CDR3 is TGCGCCAGCAGCCAAGCCACGCCGTTAGCTCTAAATAGACCCCAGCATTTT.